This record concerns one T cell receptor (beta chain) sequence. The antigen remains undetermined. The CDR3 is 14 amino acids. Trimming left V 6 bases short and J 0 bases short, with 12 bases between. The germline V gene has CDR1 SEHNR and CDR2 FQNEAQ (reference sequence). The sample originates from a study of T cell repertoires in cytomegalovirus infection. TCRdb analysed the reads with MiXCR anew, one entry per CDR3 protein. The data hold 45,000 to 55,000 distinct CDR3 sequences, with under 25% observed a single time. Here the sequenced sample was CD8+ T cells from cultured PBMCs, taken from culture after CMV antigen stimulation. This chain joins TRBV7-9 and TRBJ2-7; D possibly matches TRBD1 or TRBD2 (5 bases each). This clonotype was obtained from a human donor in good health (CMV status not recorded). Some clones in this sample may be carry-over from other donors' samples. The CDR3 DNA is TGTGCCAGCAGTGAGTCGGGGCCCTCCTACGAGCAGTACTTC. Encoded protein: CASSESGPSYEQYF.